One and the same sample provided the 10 T cell receptor beta chains below, sequenced in a study of human T cells and chemical hapten exposure. Specified time point: pre-sensitization, week 0. Treatment given: therapeutic diphenylcyclopropenone sensitization with weekly scalp DPC. Unfractionated whole blood was the source from which total RNA was extracted. TCRdb reanalysed the RACE reads using MiXCR and keeps one entry per CDR3 protein. The sample has roughly 50,000 distinct CDR3 sequences; roughly 9% are singletons. Source: whole blood, taken in connection with sensitization to the hapten diphenylcyclopropenone (DPC). Receptor source: a woman under 40 with alopecia areata. Some clones in this sample may be carry-over from other donors' samples.

This clonotype has at least ten counts. V gene TRBV12-3 or TRBV12-4 combines with J gene TRBJ1-2; D is undetermined. The CDR3 runs to 14 residues. Between the trimmed V and J ends, which lost 6 bases and 8 bases, there was a span of 19 bases. The CDR3 region is CASSLRRTIRGYTF. The CDR3 nucleotides read TGTGCCAGCAGCCTAAGGAGGACCATACGGGGCTACACCTTC.

This clonotype was seen a handful of times. The rearrangement links TRBV7-9 to TRBJ1-6, with 8 bases matching TRBD1. After removal of 4 bases from V and 7 bases from J, the junction contained 9 bases not matched to a gene. The germline gives CDR1 SEHNR, CDR2 FQNEAQ (reference sequence). The CDR3 sequence is 16 residues long. The CDR3 here is CASSSGQGTPNSPLHF. The CDR3 DNA reads TGTGCCAGCAGCTCTGGACAGGGTACTCCAAATTCACCCCTCCACTTT.

The rearrangement uses TRBV6-5 and TRBJ1-5; TRBD1 might be the D (5 bases). V lost 2 bases to trimming and J lost 7 bases, with 9 bases between them. This CDR3 spans 13 amino acids. Germline V gene data show CDR1 as MNHEY and CDR2 as SVGAGI. Written as DNA, the CDR3 is TGTGCCAGCAGTTACGGGGGAGGGCAGCCCCAGCATTTT. Its protein is CASSYGGGQPQHF.

This clonotype was seen only once. The rearrangement links TRBV30 to TRBJ1-2; D may be TRBD1 (5 bases). The germline CDR1 and CDR2 sequences are GTSNPN and SVGIG (reference sequence). V was cut by 8 bases and J by 0 bases, with 13 bases left in between. The CDR3 has 13 amino acids. The CDR3 loop reads CATQTAANYGYTF. The CDR3 DNA sequence: TGTGCCACCCAGACAGCAGCTAACTATGGCTACACCTTC.

This clonotype appeared a few times. The V call is TRBV12-3 or TRBV12-4, the J call TRBJ1-4; possible D gene TRBD1, 5 bases. V gave up 6 bases and J gave up 3 bases, with 11 bases separating them. The CDR3 has 14 residues. CDR3 nucleotide sequence: TGTGCCAGCAGCGTCCAGGGATCTAATGAAAAACTGTTTTTT. This codes for CASSVQGSNEKLFF.

This clonotype was seen only a few times. The CDR3 region is CASSSRITTGYETQYF. CDR3 sequence (DNA): TGTGCCAGCAGCTCCCGTATCACGACAGGGTATGAGACCCAGTACTTC. The chain carries TRBV3-1 and TRBJ2-5; 7 positions match TRBD1. The CDR3 contains 16 residues. V was pared by 5 bases and J by 5 bases, with 14 bases of the junction left unmatched. The V gene's germline CDR1 is LGHDT and CDR2 YNNKEL (reference sequence).

In nucleotides, the CDR3 is TGTGCCAGCAGCCTCAACCGAAACACCGGGGAGCTGTTTTTT. Translation gives CASSLNRNTGELFF. V and J are TRBV7-3 and TRBJ2-2; D is ambiguous. Germline V gene sequence: CDR1 SGHTA, CDR2 FQGTGA. This CDR3 region has 14 residues. With 5 bases removed from V and 2 bases from J, the gap between germline ends came to 9 bases.

This chain links TRBV6-2 or TRBV6-3 with TRBJ2-7; 9 nucleotides align to TRBD2. CDR1 MNHEY and CDR2 SVGEGT come from the germline V gene. The junction had 10 bases not matched to a gene; V was cut back by 10 bases and J by 6 bases. The CDR3 extends over 13 amino acids. The CDR3 here is CATTPTSGLEQYF. The CDR3 DNA is TGTGCCACCACTCCGACTAGCGGACTCGAGCAGTACTTC.

The chain recombines TRBV14 with TRBJ2-5; no firm D call. The CDR3 covers 13 residues. Per the germline V gene, CDR1 is SGHDN and CDR2 is FVKESK. Trimming removed 4 bases from V and 6 bases from J, with 12 bases in between. CDR3 coding DNA: TGTGCCAGCAGCCTTCATTCTTCCCAGACCCAGTACTTC. Protein: CASSLHSSQTQYF.

The chain recombines TRBV6-5 with TRBJ1-1, with D perhaps matching TRBD1 (6 bases). The CDR3 has 16 amino acids. V lost 6 bases, J lost 5 bases, and 22 bases lay in between. Per germline, CDR1 MNHEY and CDR2 SVGAGI. The CDR3 sequence is CASSSLGQGLGTEAFF. The CDR3 nucleotides are TGTGCCAGCAGCTCCTTGGGCCAGGGGCTGGGGACTGAAGCTTTCTTT.